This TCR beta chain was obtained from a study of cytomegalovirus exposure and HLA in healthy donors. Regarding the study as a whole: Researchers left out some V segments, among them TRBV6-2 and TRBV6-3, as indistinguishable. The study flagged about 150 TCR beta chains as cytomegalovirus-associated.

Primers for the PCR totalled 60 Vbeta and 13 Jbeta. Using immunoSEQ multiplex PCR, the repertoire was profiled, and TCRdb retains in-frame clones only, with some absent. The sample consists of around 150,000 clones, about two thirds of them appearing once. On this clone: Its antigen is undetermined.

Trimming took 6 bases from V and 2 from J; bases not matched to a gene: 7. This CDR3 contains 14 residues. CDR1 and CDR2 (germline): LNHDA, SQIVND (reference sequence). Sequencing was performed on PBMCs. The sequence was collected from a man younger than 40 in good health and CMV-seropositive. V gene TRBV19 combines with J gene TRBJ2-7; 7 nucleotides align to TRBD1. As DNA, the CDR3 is TGTGCCAGTAGACCGGGACAGCCGACCTACGAGCAGTACTTC. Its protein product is CASRPGQPTYEQYF.